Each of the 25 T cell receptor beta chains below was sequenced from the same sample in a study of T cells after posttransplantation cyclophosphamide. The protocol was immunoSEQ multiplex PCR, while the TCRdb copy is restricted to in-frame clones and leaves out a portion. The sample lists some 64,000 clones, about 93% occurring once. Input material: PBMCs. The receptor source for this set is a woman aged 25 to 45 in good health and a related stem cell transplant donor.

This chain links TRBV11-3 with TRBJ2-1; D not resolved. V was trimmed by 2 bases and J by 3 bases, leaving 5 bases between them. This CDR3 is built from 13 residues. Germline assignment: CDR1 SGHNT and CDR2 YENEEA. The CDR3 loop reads CASSLNYYNEQFF. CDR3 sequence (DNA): TGTGCCAGCAGCTTAAACTACTACAATGAGCAGTTCTTC.

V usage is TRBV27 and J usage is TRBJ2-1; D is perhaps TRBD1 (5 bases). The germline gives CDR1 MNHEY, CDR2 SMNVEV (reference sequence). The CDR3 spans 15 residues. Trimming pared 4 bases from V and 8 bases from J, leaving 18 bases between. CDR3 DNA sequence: TGTGCCAGCAGTTCCAGGGCTCCCCTTTTTGATGAGCAGTTCTTC. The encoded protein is CASSSRAPLFDEQFF.

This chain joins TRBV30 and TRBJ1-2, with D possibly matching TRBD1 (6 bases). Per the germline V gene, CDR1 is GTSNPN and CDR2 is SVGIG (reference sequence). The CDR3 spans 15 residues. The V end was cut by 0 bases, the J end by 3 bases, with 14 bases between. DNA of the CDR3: TGTGCCTGGAGTGTTACCAACAGGGTCTACTATGGCTACACCTTC. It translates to CAWSVTNRVYYGYTF.

The CDR3 DNA reads TGTGCCTGGAAAAGGGGGGGAGCTGGAAACACCATATATTTT. As protein: CAWKRGGAGNTIYF. The J gene is TRBJ1-3, the V gene TRBV30; D might be TRBD1 (6 bases). The length of the CDR3 is 14 residues. V was trimmed by 4 bases and J by 2 bases, leaving 12 bases between them. CDR1 GTSNPN and CDR2 SVGIG come from the germline V gene (reference sequence).

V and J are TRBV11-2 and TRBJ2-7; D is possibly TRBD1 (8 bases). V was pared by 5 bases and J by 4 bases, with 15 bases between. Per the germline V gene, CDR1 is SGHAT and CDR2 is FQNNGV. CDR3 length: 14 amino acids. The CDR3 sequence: CASSNGQGLYEQYF. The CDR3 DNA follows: TGTGCCAGCAGCAACGGACAGGGACTATACGAGCAGTACTTC.

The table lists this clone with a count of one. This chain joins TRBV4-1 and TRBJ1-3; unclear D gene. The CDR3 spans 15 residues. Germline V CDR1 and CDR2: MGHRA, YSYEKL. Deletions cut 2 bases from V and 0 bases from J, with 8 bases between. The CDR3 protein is CASSQRGNSGNTIYF. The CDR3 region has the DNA TGCGCCAGCAGCCAACGGGGAAACTCTGGAAACACCATATATTTT.

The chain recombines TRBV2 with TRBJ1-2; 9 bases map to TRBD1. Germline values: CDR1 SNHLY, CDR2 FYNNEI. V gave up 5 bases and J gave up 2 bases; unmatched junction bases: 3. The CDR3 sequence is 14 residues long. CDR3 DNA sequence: TGTGCCAGCAGTCAAGGACAGGGGAACTATGGCTACACCTTC. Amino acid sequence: CASSQGQGNYGYTF.

The CDR3 is CATSRDSILNSPLHF. CDR3 in DNA: TGTGCCACCAGCAGAGATTCCATTCTGAATTCACCCCTCCACTTT. The chain carries TRBV15 and TRBJ1-6; D is unclear. The germline V and J ends were trimmed by 0 bases and 7 bases, with 10 bases remaining between them. This CDR3 has 15 residues. Germline V gives CDR1 LNHNV, CDR2 YYDKDF (reference sequence).

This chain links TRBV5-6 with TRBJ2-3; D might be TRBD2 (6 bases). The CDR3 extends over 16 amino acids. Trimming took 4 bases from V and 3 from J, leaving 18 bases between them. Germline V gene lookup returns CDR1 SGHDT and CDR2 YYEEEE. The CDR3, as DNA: TGTGCCAGCAGCGTCCCAACCCCGGCGGGGACAGATACGCAGTATTTT. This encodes CASSVPTPAGTDTQYF.

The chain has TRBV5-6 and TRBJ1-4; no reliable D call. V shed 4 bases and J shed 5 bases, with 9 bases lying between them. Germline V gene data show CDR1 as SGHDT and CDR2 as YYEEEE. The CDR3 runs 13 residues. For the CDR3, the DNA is TGTGCCAGCAGCCGAGGATGGAATGAAAAACTGTTTTTT. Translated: CASSRGWNEKLFF.

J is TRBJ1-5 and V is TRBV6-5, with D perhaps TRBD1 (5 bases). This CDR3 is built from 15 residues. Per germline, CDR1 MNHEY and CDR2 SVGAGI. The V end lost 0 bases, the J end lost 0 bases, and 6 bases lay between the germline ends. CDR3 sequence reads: CASSYSTDSNQPQHF. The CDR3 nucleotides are TGTGCCAGCAGTTACTCGACAGATAGCAATCAGCCCCAGCATTTT.

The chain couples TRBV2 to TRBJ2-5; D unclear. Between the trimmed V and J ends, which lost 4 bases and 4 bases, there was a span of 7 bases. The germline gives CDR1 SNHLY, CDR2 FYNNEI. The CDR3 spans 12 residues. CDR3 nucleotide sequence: TGTGCCAGCAGTGCTCGCGTAGAGACCCAGTACTTC. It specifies CASSARVETQYF.

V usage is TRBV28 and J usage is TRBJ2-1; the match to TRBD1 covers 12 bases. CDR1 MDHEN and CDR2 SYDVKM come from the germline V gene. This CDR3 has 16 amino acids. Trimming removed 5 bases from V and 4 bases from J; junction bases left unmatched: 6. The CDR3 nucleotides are TGTGCCAGCAGTCCGACGGGACAGGGGGCGTACAATGAGCAGTTCTTC. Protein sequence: CASSPTGQGAYNEQFF.

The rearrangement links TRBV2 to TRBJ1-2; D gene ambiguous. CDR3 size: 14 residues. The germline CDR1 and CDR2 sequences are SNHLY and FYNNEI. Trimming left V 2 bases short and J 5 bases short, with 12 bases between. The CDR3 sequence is CASSESGGPYGYTF. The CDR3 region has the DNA TGTGCCAGCAGTGAAAGCGGCGGACCTTATGGCTACACCTTC.

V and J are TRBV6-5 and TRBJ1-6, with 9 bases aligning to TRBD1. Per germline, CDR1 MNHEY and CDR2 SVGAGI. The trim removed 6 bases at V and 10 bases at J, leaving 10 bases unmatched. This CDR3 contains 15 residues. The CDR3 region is CASSPSGTGNSPLHF. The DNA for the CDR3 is TGTGCCAGCAGCCCCTCTGGGACAGGGAACTCACCCCTCCACTTT.

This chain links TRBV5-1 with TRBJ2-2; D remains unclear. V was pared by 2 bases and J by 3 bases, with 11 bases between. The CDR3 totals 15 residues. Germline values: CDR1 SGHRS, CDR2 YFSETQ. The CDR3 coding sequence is TGCGCCAGCAGCTTATGGGGTCCCGACACCGGGGAGCTGTTTTTT. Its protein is CASSLWGPDTGELFF.

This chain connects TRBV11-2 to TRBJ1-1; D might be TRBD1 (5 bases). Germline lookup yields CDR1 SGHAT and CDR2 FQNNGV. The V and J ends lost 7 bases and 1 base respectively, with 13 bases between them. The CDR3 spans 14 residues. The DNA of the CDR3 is TGTGCCAGCATCGGCCGGGGGTGGAACACTGAAGCTTTCTTT. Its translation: CASIGRGWNTEAFF. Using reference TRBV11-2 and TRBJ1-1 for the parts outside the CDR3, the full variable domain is EAGVAQSPRYKIIEKRQSVAFWCNPISGHATLYWYQQILGQGPKLLIQFQNNGVVDDSQLPKDRFSAERLKGVDSTLKIQPAKLEDSAVYLCASIGRGWNTEAFFGQGTRLTVV.

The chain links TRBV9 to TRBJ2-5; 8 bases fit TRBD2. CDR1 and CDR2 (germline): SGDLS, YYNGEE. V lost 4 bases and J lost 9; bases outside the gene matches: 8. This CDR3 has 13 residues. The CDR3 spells CASSPMRGEPQYF. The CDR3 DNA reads TGTGCCAGCAGCCCGATGCGGGGGGAGCCCCAGTACTTC.

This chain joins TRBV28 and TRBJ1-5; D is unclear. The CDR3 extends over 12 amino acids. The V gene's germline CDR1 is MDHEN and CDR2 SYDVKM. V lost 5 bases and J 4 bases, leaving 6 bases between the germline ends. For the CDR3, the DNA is TGTGCCAGCAGTCCGCTAAATCAGCCCCAGCATTTT. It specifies CASSPLNQPQHF.

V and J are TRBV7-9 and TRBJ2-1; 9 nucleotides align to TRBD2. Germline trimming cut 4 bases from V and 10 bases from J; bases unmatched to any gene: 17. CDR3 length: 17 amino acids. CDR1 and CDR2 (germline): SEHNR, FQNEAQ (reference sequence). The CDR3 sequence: CASSSLWAGGPEGEQFF. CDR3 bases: TGTGCCAGCAGCTCCTTATGGGCGGGGGGGCCAGAAGGCGAGCAGTTCTTC.

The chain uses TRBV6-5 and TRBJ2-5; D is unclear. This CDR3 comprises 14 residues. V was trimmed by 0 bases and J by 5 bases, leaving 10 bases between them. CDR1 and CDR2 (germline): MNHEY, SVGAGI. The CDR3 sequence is CASSYSIGRETQYF. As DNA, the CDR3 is TGTGCCAGCAGTTACTCGATCGGCCGGGAGACCCAGTACTTC.

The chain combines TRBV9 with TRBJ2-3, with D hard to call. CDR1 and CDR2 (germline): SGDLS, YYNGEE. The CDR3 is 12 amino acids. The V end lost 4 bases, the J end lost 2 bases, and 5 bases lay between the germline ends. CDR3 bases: TGTGCCAGCAGCACCTACACAGATACGCAGTATTTT. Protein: CASSTYTDTQYF.

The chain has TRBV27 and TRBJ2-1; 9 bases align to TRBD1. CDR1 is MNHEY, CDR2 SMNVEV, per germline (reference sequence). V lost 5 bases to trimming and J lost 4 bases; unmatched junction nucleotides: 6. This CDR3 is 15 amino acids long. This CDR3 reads CASSPRQGVYNEQFF. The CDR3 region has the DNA TGTGCCAGCAGTCCCCGACAGGGGGTTTACAATGAGCAGTTCTTC.

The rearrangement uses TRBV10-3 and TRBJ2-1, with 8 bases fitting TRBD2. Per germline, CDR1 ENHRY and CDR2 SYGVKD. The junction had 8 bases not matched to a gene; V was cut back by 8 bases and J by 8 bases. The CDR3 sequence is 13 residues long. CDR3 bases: TGTGCCATCGAACCGGGACTAGGGTATGAGCAGTTCTTC. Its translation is CAIEPGLGYEQFF.

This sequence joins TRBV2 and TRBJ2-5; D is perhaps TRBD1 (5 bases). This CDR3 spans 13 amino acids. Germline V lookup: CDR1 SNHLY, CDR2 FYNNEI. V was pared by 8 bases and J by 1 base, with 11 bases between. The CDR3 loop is CASGVDSQETQYF. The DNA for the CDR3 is TGTGCCAGCGGGGTAGACAGCCAAGAGACCCAGTACTTC.